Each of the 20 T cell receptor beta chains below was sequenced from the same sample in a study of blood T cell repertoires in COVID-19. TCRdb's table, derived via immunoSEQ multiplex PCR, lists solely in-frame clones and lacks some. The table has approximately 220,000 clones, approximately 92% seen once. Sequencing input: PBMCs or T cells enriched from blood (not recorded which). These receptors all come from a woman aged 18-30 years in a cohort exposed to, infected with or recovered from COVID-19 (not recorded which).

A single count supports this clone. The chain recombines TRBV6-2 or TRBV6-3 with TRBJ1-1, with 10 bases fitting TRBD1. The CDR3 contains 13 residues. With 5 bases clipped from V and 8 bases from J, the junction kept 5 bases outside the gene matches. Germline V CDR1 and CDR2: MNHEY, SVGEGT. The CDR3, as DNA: TGTGCCAGCAGTGATCGGGACAGGGGCGAAGCTTTCTTT. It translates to CASSDRDRGEAFF.

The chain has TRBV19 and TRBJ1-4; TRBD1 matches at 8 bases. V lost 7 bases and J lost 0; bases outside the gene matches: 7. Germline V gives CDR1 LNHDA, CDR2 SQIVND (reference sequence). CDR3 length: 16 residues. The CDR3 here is CASTMTGAATNEKLFF. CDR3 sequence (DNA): TGTGCCAGTACCATGACAGGGGCTGCAACTAATGAAAAACTGTTTTTT.

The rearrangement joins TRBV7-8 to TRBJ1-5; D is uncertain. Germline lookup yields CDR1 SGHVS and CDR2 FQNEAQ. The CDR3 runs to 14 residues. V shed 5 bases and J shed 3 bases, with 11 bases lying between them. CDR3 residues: CASSPEAINQPQHF. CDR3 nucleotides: TGTGCCAGCAGCCCGGAGGCAATCAATCAGCCCCAGCATTTT.

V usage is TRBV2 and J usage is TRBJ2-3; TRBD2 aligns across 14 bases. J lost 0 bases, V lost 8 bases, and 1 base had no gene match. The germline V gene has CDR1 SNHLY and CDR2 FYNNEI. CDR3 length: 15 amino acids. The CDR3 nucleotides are TGTGCCAGCGGGACTAGCGGGAGAAGCACAGATACGCAGTATTTT. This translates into CASGTSGRSTDTQYF.

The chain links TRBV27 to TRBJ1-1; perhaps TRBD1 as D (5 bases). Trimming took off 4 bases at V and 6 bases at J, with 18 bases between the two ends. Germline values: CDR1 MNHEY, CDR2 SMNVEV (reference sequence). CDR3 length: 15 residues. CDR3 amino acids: CASSSGGGVYPEAFF. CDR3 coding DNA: TGTGCCAGCAGTTCCGGTGGGGGGGTGTACCCTGAAGCTTTCTTT.

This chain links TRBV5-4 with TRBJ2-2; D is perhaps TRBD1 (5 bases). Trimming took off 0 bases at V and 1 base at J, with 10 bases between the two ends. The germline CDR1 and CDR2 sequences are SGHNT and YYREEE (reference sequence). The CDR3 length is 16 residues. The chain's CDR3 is CASSLGWGLNTGELFF. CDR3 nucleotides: TGTGCCAGCAGCTTGGGATGGGGCTTGAACACCGGGGAGCTGTTTTTT.

CDR3 nucleotides: TGTGCCAGCAGCTTCCCCCTGGACGGAAGGGAGTATGGCTACACCTTC. Translating gives CASSFPLDGREYGYTF. The rearrangement joins TRBV5-4 to TRBJ1-2; D is ambiguous. The CDR3 has 16 residues. Trimming removed 2 bases from V and 5 bases from J, with 19 bases in between. The germline CDR1 and CDR2 sequences are SGHNT and YYREEE (reference sequence).

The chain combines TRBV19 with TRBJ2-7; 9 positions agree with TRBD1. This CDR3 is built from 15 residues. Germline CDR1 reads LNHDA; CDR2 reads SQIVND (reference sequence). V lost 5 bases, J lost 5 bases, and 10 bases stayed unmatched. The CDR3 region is CASSSTGTGYNEQYF. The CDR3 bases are TGTGCCAGTAGTTCGACCGGGACAGGGTACAACGAGCAGTACTTC.

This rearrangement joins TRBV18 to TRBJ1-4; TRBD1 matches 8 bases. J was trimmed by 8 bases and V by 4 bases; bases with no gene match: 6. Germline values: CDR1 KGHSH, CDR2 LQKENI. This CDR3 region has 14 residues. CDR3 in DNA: TGTGCCAGCTCACTAGGACAGGGTAGCGAAAAACTGTTTTTT. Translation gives CASSLGQGSEKLFF.

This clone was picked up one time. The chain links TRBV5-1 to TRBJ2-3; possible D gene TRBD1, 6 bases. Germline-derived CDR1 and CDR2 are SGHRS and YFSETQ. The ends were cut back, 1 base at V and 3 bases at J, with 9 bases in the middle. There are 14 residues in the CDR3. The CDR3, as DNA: TGCGCCAGCAGCTTGATAGGACAGACAGATACGCAGTATTTT. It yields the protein CASSLIGQTDTQYF.

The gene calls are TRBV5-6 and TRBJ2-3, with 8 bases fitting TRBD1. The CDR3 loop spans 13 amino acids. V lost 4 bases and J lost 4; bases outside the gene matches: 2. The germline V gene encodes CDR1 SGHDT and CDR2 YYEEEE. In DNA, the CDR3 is TGTGCCAGCAGCCGGACAGGGCCAGATACGCAGTATTTT. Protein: CASSRTGPDTQYF. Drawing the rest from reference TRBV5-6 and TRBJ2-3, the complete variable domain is DAGVTQSPTHLIKTRGQQVTLRCSPKSGHDTVSWYQQALGQGPQFIFQYYEEEERQRGNFPDRFSGHQFPNYSSELNVNALLLGDSALYLCASSRTGPDTQYFGPGTRLTVL.

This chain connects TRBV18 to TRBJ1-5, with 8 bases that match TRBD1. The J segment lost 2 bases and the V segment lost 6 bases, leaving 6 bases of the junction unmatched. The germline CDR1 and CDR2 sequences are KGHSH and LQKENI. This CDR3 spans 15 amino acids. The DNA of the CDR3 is TGTGCCAGCTCTATAACAGGGGGTGGCAATCAGCCCCAGCATTTT. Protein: CASSITGGGNQPQHF.

CDR3 region: CASSPPSGGGKDTQYF. The CDR3 region has the DNA TGTGCCAGCTCACCCCCAAGCGGGGGGGGAAAAGATACGCAGTATTTT. This chain uses TRBV18 with TRBJ2-3; TRBD2 agrees at 10 bases. This CDR3 is built from 16 residues. The V gene's germline CDR1 is KGHSH and CDR2 LQKENI. With V trimmed by 3 bases and J by 5 bases, 8 bases remained unmatched.

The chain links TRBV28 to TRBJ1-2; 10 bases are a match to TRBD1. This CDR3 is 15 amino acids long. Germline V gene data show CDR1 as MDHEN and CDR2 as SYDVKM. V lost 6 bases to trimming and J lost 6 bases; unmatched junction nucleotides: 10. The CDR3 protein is CASRPPGQGHHGYTF. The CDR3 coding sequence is TGTGCCAGCAGACCGCCGGGACAGGGGCATCATGGCTACACCTTC.

As DNA, the CDR3 is TGTGCCAGCAGCGGTGCAGGGGACATCTCTGGGGCCAACGTCCTGACTTTC. As protein: CASSGAGDISGANVLTF. The chain uses TRBV14 and TRBJ2-6, with TRBD1 as a possible D gene (6 bases). Germline V CDR1 and CDR2: SGHDN, FVKESK. V was pared by 5 bases and J by 0 bases, with 14 bases between. The CDR3 is 17 residues long.

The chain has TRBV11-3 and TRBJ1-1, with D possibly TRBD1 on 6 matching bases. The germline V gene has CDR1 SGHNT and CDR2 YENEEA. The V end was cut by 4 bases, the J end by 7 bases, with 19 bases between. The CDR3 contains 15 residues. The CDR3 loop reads CASSSYRGGGYEAFF. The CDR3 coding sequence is TGTGCCAGCAGCTCTTATAGGGGGGGCGGATATGAAGCTTTCTTT.

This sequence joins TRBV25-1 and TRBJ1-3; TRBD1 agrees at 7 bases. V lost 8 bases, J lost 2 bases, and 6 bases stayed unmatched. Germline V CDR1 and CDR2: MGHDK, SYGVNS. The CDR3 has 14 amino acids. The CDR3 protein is CASLTDRTGNTIYF. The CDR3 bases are TGTGCCAGCCTCACGGACAGGACTGGAAACACCATATATTTT. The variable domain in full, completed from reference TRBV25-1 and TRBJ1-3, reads EADIYQTPRYLVIGTGKKITLECSQTMGHDKMYWYQQDPGMELHLIHYSYGVNSTEKGDLSSESTVSRIRTEHFPLTLESARPSHTSQYLCASLTDRTGNTIYFGEGSWLTVV.

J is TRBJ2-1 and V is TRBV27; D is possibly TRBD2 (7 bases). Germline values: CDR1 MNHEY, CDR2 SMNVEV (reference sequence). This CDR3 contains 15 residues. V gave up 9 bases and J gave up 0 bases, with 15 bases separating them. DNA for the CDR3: TGTGCCAGTTCTAGGGGGGGGAGCTCCTACAATGAGCAGTTCTTC. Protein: CASSRGGSSYNEQFF.

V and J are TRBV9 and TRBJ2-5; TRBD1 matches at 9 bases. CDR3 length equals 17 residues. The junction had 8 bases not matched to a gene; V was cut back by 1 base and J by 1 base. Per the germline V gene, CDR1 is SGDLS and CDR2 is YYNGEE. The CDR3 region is CASSVRPGTGFQETQYF. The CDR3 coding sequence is TGTGCCAGCAGCGTACGACCCGGGACAGGGTTCCAAGAGACCCAGTACTTC.

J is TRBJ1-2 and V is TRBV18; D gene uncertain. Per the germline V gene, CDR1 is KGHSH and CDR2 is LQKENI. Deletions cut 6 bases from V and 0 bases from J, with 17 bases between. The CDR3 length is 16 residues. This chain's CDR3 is CASSQAGRGANYGYTF. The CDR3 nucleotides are TGTGCCAGCTCCCAAGCGGGCCGAGGCGCTAACTATGGCTACACCTTC.